The 21 T cell receptor beta chains in this list originate from one sample, sequenced in a study of identical twins. TCRdb re-analysed the 5' RACE reads in MiXCR, keeping a single row per CDR3 protein. Among about 660,000 distinct CDR3 sequences listed, 8.6% were seen once. This sample also belongs to another study, concerning yellow fever vaccine responses in identical twins.

Sequencing was performed on PBMCs. Receptor source: a woman between 18 and 29 years old in good health.

This clonotype was observed at least ten times. This chain joins TRBV3-1 and TRBJ2-1; 9 positions match TRBD2. V gave up 1 base and J gave up 4 bases; unmatched junction bases: 8. Germline V gives CDR1 LGHDT, CDR2 YNNKEL (reference sequence). The CDR3 consists of 17 residues. The DNA for the CDR3 is TGTGCCAGCAGCCAAGGGGTAGCGGGAGCCCTTTACAATGAGCAGTTCTTC. This sequence encodes CASSQGVAGALYNEQFF.

This sequence joins TRBV15 and TRBJ2-1; D is possibly TRBD2 (6 bases). Germline CDR1 is LNHNV and CDR2 is YYDKDF (reference sequence). The V and J ends lost 1 base and 6 bases respectively, with 16 bases between them. The CDR3 consists of 16 residues. The CDR3 DNA is TGTGCCACCAGCAGAGGGAGGACTGGAGCGGGCAATGAGCAGTTCTTC. This translates into CATSRGRTGAGNEQFF.

This clonotype showed up just a few times. The chain has TRBV20-1 and TRBJ2-7; 8 bases agree with TRBD1. The germline gives CDR1 DFQATT, CDR2 SNEGSKA (reference sequence). The V and J ends lost 1 base and 6 bases, in that order; junction bases with no gene match: 2. The CDR3 sequence is 12 residues long. CDR3 sequence (DNA): TGCAGTGCTAGAGGACAGGGGTCCGAGCAGTACTTC. Translation gives CSARGQGSEQYF.

A few counts support this clonotype. The chain couples TRBV19 to TRBJ2-5; possible D gene TRBD2, 5 bases. This CDR3 contains 13 residues. Germline lookup yields CDR1 LNHDA and CDR2 SQIVND (reference sequence). V was shortened by 3 bases and J by 4 bases, with 9 bases between the two germline ends. The CDR3 bases are TGTGCCAGTAGTATCCCGGGGTTAGAGACCCAGTACTTC. It codes for CASSIPGLETQYF.

This clonotype was seen a handful of times. The chain couples TRBV24-1 to TRBJ2-1, with D hard to call. Trimming took off 4 bases at V and 10 bases at J, with 13 bases between the two ends. Germline V gene lookup returns CDR1 KGHDR and CDR2 SFDVKD. The CDR3 has 13 residues. Here the CDR3 DNA reads TGTGCCACCAGTGAACCCGGTAGAAACGAGCAGTTCTTC. Translated, it gives CATSEPGRNEQFF.

The V call is TRBV20-1, the J call TRBJ2-2, with D possibly TRBD1 on 6 matching bases. The CDR3 has 17 amino acids. V was cut by 6 bases and J by 4 bases, with 24 bases left in between. From germline, CDR1 is DFQATT and CDR2 SNEGSKA (reference sequence). The CDR3 sequence: CSARTAQGGPTTGELFF. CDR3 DNA sequence: TGCAGTGCGAGGACGGCCCAAGGGGGACCCACCACCGGGGAGCTGTTTTTT.

This clonotype was detected ten times or more. This chain links TRBV29-1 with TRBJ2-7, with 8 bases fitting TRBD1. Germline lookup yields CDR1 SQVTM and CDR2 ANQGSEA. V dropped 3 bases and J dropped 2; count of bases not matched to a gene: 3. The CDR3 has 13 residues. The CDR3 loop is CSVDIQGAYEQYF. For the CDR3, the DNA is TGCAGCGTTGATATACAGGGGGCCTACGAGCAGTACTTC.

V gene TRBV7-2 combines with J gene TRBJ2-2; the D is unclear. Per germline, CDR1 SGHTA and CDR2 FQGNSA. CDR3 length: 15 residues. With 6 bases removed from V and 3 bases from J, the gap between germline ends came to 14 bases. CDR3 sequence reads: CASRPDGRYTGELFF. The CDR3, as DNA: TGTGCCAGCAGACCAGACGGGCGATACACCGGGGAGCTGTTTTTT. Full variable domain (missing parts from reference TRBV7-2 and TRBJ2-2): GAGVSQSPSNKVTEKGKDVELRCDPISGHTALYWYRQSLGQGLEFLIYFQGNSAPDKSGLPSDRFSAERTGGSVSTLTIQRTQQEDSAVYLCASRPDGRYTGELFFGEGSRLTVL.

This clonotype was counted only a few times. The chain joins TRBV7-2 to TRBJ2-7; D is uncertain. The V gene lost 8 bases and the J gene lost 3 bases, with 11 bases spanning the gap. Germline values: CDR1 SGHTA, CDR2 FQGNSA. There are 12 residues in the CDR3. The CDR3 DNA follows: TGTGCCAGCGTCTCGGAGTTCTACGAGCAGTACTTC. Translation: CASVSEFYEQYF.

The chain joins TRBV12-3 or TRBV12-4 to TRBJ2-5; TRBD1 agrees at 8 bases. V lost 1 base, J lost 4 bases, and 8 bases stayed unmatched. This CDR3 spans 16 amino acids. The CDR3 bases are TGTGCCAGCAGTTTAGGGGCAGGGGGCATCGGAGAGACCCAGTACTTC. It yields the protein CASSLGAGGIGETQYF.

The table lists this clonotype with a few counts. The chain joins TRBV10-3 to TRBJ2-7; 7 bases line up with TRBD1. V lost 2 bases, J lost 1 base, and 5 bases stayed unmatched. CDR1 is ENHRY, CDR2 SYGVKD, per germline. The CDR3 is 15 residues long. The CDR3 DNA reads TGTGCCATCAGTGAGGGACAGGTTAATTCCTACGAGCAGTACTTC. Encoded protein: CAISEGQVNSYEQYF.

This clonotype was observed at least ten times. This chain's CDR3 is CASSLTSGTGSDTQYF. CDR3 in DNA: TGTGCCAGCAGTTTAACCTCCGGGACAGGATCCGATACGCAGTATTTT. The chain combines TRBV12-3 or TRBV12-4 with TRBJ2-3; TRBD1 matches at 8 bases. The CDR3 length is 16 residues. J was trimmed by 6 bases and V by 2 bases; bases with no gene match: 10.

The sample holds many counts of this clonotype. The chain combines TRBV5-1 with TRBJ2-1; the match to TRBD2 covers 11 bases. J gave up 6 bases and V 7 bases, and 15 bases lay outside the gene matches. The germline V gene has CDR1 SGHRS and CDR2 YFSETQ. The CDR3 spans 17 residues. The CDR3: CASRTYRLAGSGNEQFF. The DNA of the CDR3 is TGCGCCAGCCGGACATACCGACTAGCGGGATCAGGCAATGAGCAGTTCTTC. Variable domain in full (rest from reference TRBV5-1 and TRBJ2-1): KAGVTQTPRYLIKTRGQQVTLSCSPISGHRSVSWYQQTPGQGLQFLFEYFSETQRNKGNFPGRFSGRQFSNSRSEMNVSTLELGDSALYLCASRTYRLAGSGNEQFFGPGTRLTVL.

The V and J genes are TRBV27 and TRBJ2-7, with D maybe TRBD2 (5 bases). The ends were cut back, 10 bases at V and 5 bases at J, with 21 bases in the middle. CDR1 is MNHEY, CDR2 SMNVEV, per germline (reference sequence). This CDR3 is built from 14 residues. CDR3 bases: TGTGCCACCATTCCCCGGGGTGGGCGCGACGAGCAGTACTTC. Protein product: CATIPRGGRDEQYF.

This rearrangement joins TRBV20-1 to TRBJ2-1; 9 bases agree with TRBD1. This CDR3 spans 15 amino acids. J lost 6 bases, V lost 7 bases, and 13 bases had no gene match. Germline V gives CDR1 DFQATT, CDR2 SNEGSKA (reference sequence). CDR3 DNA: TGCAGTGTCCGGGACAGGGTAAATATTGGCAATGAGCAGTTCTTC. Translation gives CSVRDRVNIGNEQFF.

The chain couples TRBV20-1 to TRBJ1-5; 10 bases map to TRBD1. The CDR3 length is 13 residues. J gave up 8 bases and V 5 bases, and 6 bases lay outside the gene matches. CDR1 is DFQATT and CDR2 is SNEGSKA in the germline V gene (reference sequence). The CDR3: CSASGQGGEPQHF. The CDR3 nucleotides are TGCAGTGCTTCCGGACAGGGGGGTGAGCCCCAGCATTTT.

This clonotype was found a few times. The chain links TRBV4-3 to TRBJ2-1; 15 nucleotides align to TRBD2. Trimming took 0 bases from V and 9 from J; bases not matched to a gene: 3. This CDR3 region has 16 residues. The germline V gene encodes CDR1 LGHNA and CDR2 YSLEER. The CDR3 DNA follows: TGCGCCAGCAGCCAAGATCGGACTAGCGGGAGGGGTGAGCAGTTCTTC. It yields the protein CASSQDRTSGRGEQFF.

This clonotype has only a few counts. The rearrangement uses TRBV6-1 and TRBJ2-5; perhaps D is TRBD1 or TRBD2 (5 bases each). Trimming took off 4 bases at V and 5 bases at J, with 20 bases between the two ends. The CDR3 has 16 residues. Germline CDR1 MNHNS, CDR2 SASEGT. CDR3 in amino acids: CASSGGKGLRSETQYF. In DNA form, the CDR3 reads TGTGCCAGCAGTGGGGGGAAGGGCCTAAGGTCCGAGACCCAGTACTTC.

This clonotype was counted ten times or more. The chain links TRBV20-1 to TRBJ2-3; 9 bases line up with TRBD2. The junction had 3 bases not matched to a gene; V was cut back by 0 bases and J by 2 bases. CDR1 is DFQATT, CDR2 SNEGSKA, per germline (reference sequence). This CDR3 is built from 15 residues. The CDR3 is CSARDLAGTTDTQYF. The CDR3 nucleotides are TGCAGTGCTAGAGACCTAGCGGGAACCACAGATACGCAGTATTTT.

This clonotype was counted ten times or more. J is TRBJ2-3 and V is TRBV5-1; 11 bases agree with TRBD2. Germline V gives CDR1 SGHRS, CDR2 YFSETQ. With 4 bases clipped from V and 4 bases from J, the junction kept 2 bases outside the gene matches. The length of the CDR3 is 14 residues. CDR3 region: CASSAGLAADTQYF. DNA of the CDR3: TGCGCCAGCAGCGCGGGACTAGCGGCAGATACGCAGTATTTT.

This clonotype was detected only a few times. The CDR3 nucleotides are TGTGCCAGCAGCTCCCAGGGGTCCCTCTCCTACGAGCAGTACTTC. The encoded protein is CASSSQGSLSYEQYF. The rearrangement links TRBV3-1 to TRBJ2-7; possible D gene TRBD1, 6 bases. Trimming took off 5 bases at V and 0 bases at J, with 14 bases between the two ends. The CDR3 has 15 amino acids. Germline V CDR1 and CDR2: LGHDT, YNNKEL (reference sequence).